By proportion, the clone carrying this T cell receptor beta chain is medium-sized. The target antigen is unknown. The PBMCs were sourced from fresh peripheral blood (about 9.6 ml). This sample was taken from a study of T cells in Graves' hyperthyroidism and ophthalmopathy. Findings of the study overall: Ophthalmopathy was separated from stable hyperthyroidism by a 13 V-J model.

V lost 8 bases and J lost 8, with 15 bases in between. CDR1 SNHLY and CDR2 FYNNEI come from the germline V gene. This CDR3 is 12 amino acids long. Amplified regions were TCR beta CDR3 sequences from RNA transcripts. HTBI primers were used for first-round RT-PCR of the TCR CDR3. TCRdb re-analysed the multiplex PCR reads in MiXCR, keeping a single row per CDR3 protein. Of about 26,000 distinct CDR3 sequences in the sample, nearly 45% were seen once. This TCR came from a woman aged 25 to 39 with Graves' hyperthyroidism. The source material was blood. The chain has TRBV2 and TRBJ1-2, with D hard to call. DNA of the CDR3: TGTGCCAGCCGGGCGGGCCGCAGCGGCTACACCTTC. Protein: CASRAGRSGYTF.